Following are 10 T cell receptor beta chains from one sample sequenced in a study of blood T cell repertoires in COVID-19. Assay used: immunoSEQ multiplex PCR; TCRdb lists only in-frame clones, some missing. The table records about 140,000 clones, around 90% of them present only once. The sequenced material came from peripheral blood. All receptors come from a woman older than 75 with acute or convalescent COVID-19.

The chain recombines TRBV11-2 with TRBJ2-5, with 7 bases fitting TRBD1. V was pared by 5 bases and J by 5 bases, with 11 bases of the junction left unmatched. CDR1 is SGHAT, CDR2 FQNNGV, per germline. The CDR3 has 15 residues. CDR3 bases: TGTGCCAGCAGCCAGACCCACAGGGGCGGTGAGACCCAGTACTTC. Its protein is CASSQTHRGGETQYF.

The CDR3 loop reads CAISLTSGESEQFF. CDR3 nucleotides: TGTGCCATCAGCCTGACTAGCGGGGAGTCCGAGCAGTTCTTC. The chain uses TRBV10-3 and TRBJ2-1; TRBD2 aligns across 11 bases. In germline, CDR1 is ENHRY, CDR2 SYGVKD. CDR3 length: 14 amino acids. The J segment lost 10 bases and the V segment lost 6 bases, leaving 8 bases of the junction unmatched.

This sequence joins TRBV12-5 and TRBJ2-5; 9 nucleotides agree with TRBD1. The CDR3 runs 18 residues. V lost 3 bases and J lost 4; bases outside the gene matches: 15. Germline lookup yields CDR1 LGHNT and CDR2 FRNRAP. CDR3: CASGFSDAGTGKRETQYF. Written as DNA, the CDR3 is TGTGCTAGTGGTTTCTCGGACGCCGGGACAGGGAAGCGAGAGACCCAGTACTTC.

The V gene is TRBV6-5, the J gene TRBJ1-4, with TRBD1 as a possible D gene (5 bases). Trimming cost V 6 bases and J 0 bases, with 11 bases left between them. This CDR3 is 15 amino acids long. Germline CDR1 is MNHEY and CDR2 is SVGAGI. In DNA, the CDR3 is TGTGCCAGCAGGGGCAGGGAAGCAACTAATGAAAAACTGTTTTTT. It translates to CASRGREATNEKLFF.

This clone has only one observation. The V and J genes are TRBV3-1 (or the pseudogene TRBV3-2) and TRBJ2-2, with D possibly being TRBD2 (5 bases). The V and J ends lost 1 base and 5 bases respectively, with 14 bases between them. There are 16 residues in the CDR3. CDR1 is LGHDT, CDR2 YNNKEL, per germline (reference sequence). CDR3 in DNA: TGTGCCAGCAGCCAAGGAGTGACGAGGGTGACCGGGGAGCTGTTTTTT. Residues: CASSQGVTRVTGELFF.

This clone occurred a few times. The rearrangement joins TRBV7-2 to TRBJ1-2; D unclear. Trimming left V 0 bases short and J 4 bases short, with 15 bases between. There are 16 residues in the CDR3. CDR1 and CDR2 from the germline V gene are SGHTA and FQGNSA. As DNA, the CDR3 is TGTGCCAGCAGCTTAGCGGGAGCTACCTTTGGCTATGGCTACACCTTC. Translation gives CASSLAGATFGYGYTF.

With regard to this clone: Distinct nucleotide sequences in the sample also encode this CDR3. The rearrangement uses TRBV19 and TRBJ1-1; D uncertain. Trimming took off 8 bases at V and 0 bases at J, with 10 bases between the two ends. Per germline, CDR1 LNHDA and CDR2 SQIVND (reference sequence). The CDR3 extends over 13 amino acids. CDR3 in amino acids: CASRVLMNTEAFF. CDR3 nucleotides: TGTGCCAGTCGAGTTCTCATGAACACTGAAGCTTTCTTT.

This sequence joins TRBV7-9 and TRBJ1-1; no clear D. Germline V lookup: CDR1 SEHNR, CDR2 FQNEAQ (reference sequence). This CDR3 region has 12 residues. The germline V and J ends were trimmed by 10 bases and 1 base, with 10 bases remaining between them. CDR3 amino acids: CATRVQNTEAFF. For the CDR3, the DNA is TGTGCCACACGGGTCCAGAACACTGAAGCTTTCTTT.

The chain carries TRBV6-5 and TRBJ1-2; D is unresolved. The CDR3 is 13 amino acids. The germline CDR1 and CDR2 sequences are MNHEY and SVGAGI. V was shortened by 6 bases and J by 7 bases, with 15 bases between the two germline ends. CDR3 bases: TGTGCCAGCAGACCCTCCGGGTTAGGTGGCTACACCTTC. Translated: CASRPSGLGGYTF.

For this clone: The junction does not match germline at one end; this may be a read error. The chain combines TRBV9 with TRBJ2-1; D is possibly TRBD2 (6 bases). Germline values: CDR1 SGDLS, CDR2 YYNGEE. There are 15 residues in the CDR3. The CDR3 DNA is TGTGCCAGCAGTGTAGCGGCTAGCTCCTACAATGAGCAGTTCTTC. It yields the protein CASSVAASSYNEQFF.